The T cell receptor (beta chain) under discussion was sequenced for a study of molecular identifiers for immune sequencing clone quantification. General observations from the study: Investigators reportedly could detect spiked Jurkat TCR RNA from one cell among around 900,000 naive cells.

TCRdb re-called the PCR reads through MiXCR, storing one row per CDR3 protein. Here the sample spans roughly 630,000 distinct CDR3 sequences, about 25% being singletons. This clonotype turned up a few times. As yet, its antigen is unknown. The CDR3 runs 16 residues. Germline-derived CDR1 and CDR2 are PRHDT and FYEKMQ (reference sequence). V was trimmed by 5 bases and J by 0 bases, leaving 16 bases between them. The chain is built from TRBV13 and TRBJ1-1; a weak D match, TRBD1 (5 bases). This clonotype was obtained from a human donor in good health. Some libraries in this study had Jurkat cell RNA spiked in. Sequencing input: naive CD8+ T cells from blood, with Jurkat cell RNA spiked in. The subset is: FACS-sorted CD8+CD4-CCR7+CD45RA+ naive T cells. CDR3 amino acids: CASSAIEGALNTEAFF. For the CDR3, the DNA is TGTGCCAGCAGCGCAATAGAAGGGGCCCTGAACACTGAAGCTTTCTTT.